Following are 25 T cell receptor beta chains from one sample sequenced in a study of blood T cell repertoires in COVID-19 (dated by TCRdb to about 2020). The library relied on the immunoSEQ multiplex PCR assay. TCRdb re-hosts the immuneACCESS table, in-frame sequences only. Its copies lack some clones; in the studies checked, an unresolved V gene accounts for under half of them, and the cause for the rest is not known. This sample has about 140,000 clones in its table, and around 80% of those were observed once. More than 3.5% of the sample lies in the top ten. Material: peripheral blood. These receptors all stem from a woman aged 80 or over with active or convalescent COVID-19.

CDR3 loop: CASSLVRGKKETQYF. The CDR3 region has the DNA TGTGCCAGCAGCTTAGTTCGGGGGAAAAAAGAGACCCAGTACTTC. The chain carries TRBV7-9 and TRBJ2-5; D might be TRBD2 (6 bases). In germline, CDR1 is SEHNR, CDR2 FQNEAQ (reference sequence). This CDR3 has 15 amino acids. The ends were cut back, 1 base at V and 3 bases at J, with 12 bases in the middle. The full variable domain, in which reference TRBV7-9 and TRBJ2-5 provide the parts outside the CDR3, is DTGVSQNPRHKITKRGQNVTFRCDPISEHNRLYWYRQTLGQGPEFLTYFQNEAQLEKSRLLSDRFSAERPKGSFSTLEIQRTEQGDSAMYLCASSLVRGKKETQYFGPGTRLLVL.

This chain uses TRBV6-2 or TRBV6-3 with TRBJ1-2; no definite D call. The V end was cut by 2 bases, the J end by 2 bases, with 9 bases between. This CDR3 is built from 14 residues. Germline CDR1 and CDR2: MNHEY and SVGEGT. The CDR3 nucleotides read TGTGCCAGCAGTTACGCTCCGGGAAACTATGGCTACACCTTC. This encodes CASSYAPGNYGYTF.

The V and J genes are TRBV4-3 and TRBJ1-1; perhaps TRBD1 as D (5 bases). CDR3 length: 12 residues. The V gene lost 4 bases and the J gene lost 9 bases, with 12 bases spanning the gap. Germline-derived CDR1 and CDR2 are LGHNA and YSLEER. CDR3 loop: CASSPGGGKAFF. DNA of the CDR3: TGCGCCAGCAGCCCCGGGGGAGGGAAAGCTTTCTTT.

This chain uses TRBV3-1 (or the pseudogene TRBV3-2) with TRBJ1-3; TRBD1 matches at 8 bases. CDR3 length: 12 residues. The ends lost 0 bases at V and 15 bases at J; junction bases unmatched: 4. The germline gives CDR1 LGHDT, CDR2 YNNKEL (reference sequence). The CDR3 reads CASSQEDRAPYF. For the CDR3, the DNA is TGTGCCAGCAGCCAAGAGGACAGGGCACCATATTTT.

The CDR3 DNA is TGTGCCACCCACAGGGGGACCTACAATGAGCAGTTCTTC. This encodes CATHRGTYNEQFF. The J gene is TRBJ2-1, the V gene TRBV27; 8 bases line up with TRBD1. The J segment lost 2 bases and the V segment lost 10 bases, leaving 4 bases of the junction unmatched. Germline CDR1 MNHEY, CDR2 SMNVEV (reference sequence). There are 13 residues in the CDR3.

This chain joins TRBV5-8 and TRBJ1-2; 8 nucleotides line up with TRBD1. This CDR3 comprises 15 residues. V shed 4 bases, J shed 0 bases, and the junction held 5 bases outside the gene matches. The germline V gene encodes CDR1 SGHTS and CDR2 YDEGEE. The CDR3 protein is CASSRGQGANYGYTF. As DNA, the CDR3 is TGTGCCAGCAGCAGAGGACAGGGCGCTAACTATGGCTACACCTTC.

The rearrangement uses TRBV5-5 and TRBJ2-2, with a possible D match to TRBD1 (5 bases). Germline V gene sequence: CDR1 SGHKS, CDR2 YYEKEE (reference sequence). The length of the CDR3 is 17 residues. V lost 1 base, J lost 5 bases, and 18 bases lay in between. The CDR3 here is CASSLNKGARQTGELFF. As DNA, the CDR3 is TGTGCCAGCAGCTTGAATAAAGGGGCGCGACAGACCGGGGAGCTGTTTTTT.

The CDR3 coding sequence is TGTGCCAGCTCCCGTGGGCACTCTTCACCCCTCCACTTT. The encoded protein is CASSRGHSSPLHF. The chain is built from TRBV9 and TRBJ1-6, with D unclear. V lost 7 bases to trimming and J lost 9 bases, with 14 bases between them. The CDR3 runs 13 residues. Germline V lookup: CDR1 SGDLS, CDR2 YYNGEE.

The rearrangement uses TRBV7-9 and TRBJ2-7; 7 nucleotides agree with TRBD1. J was trimmed by 2 bases and V by 3 bases; bases with no gene match: 4. The CDR3 has 14 residues. CDR1 SEHNR and CDR2 FQNEAQ come from the germline V gene (reference sequence). The chain's CDR3 is CASSFEGGTYEQYF. CDR3 DNA: TGTGCCAGCAGCTTTGAAGGGGGCACCTACGAGCAGTACTTC.

This clone was counted at least ten times. CDR3 DNA: TGTGCCAGCAGCCCGACAGGGGGAACAACTAATGAAAAACTGTTTTTT. Translating gives CASSPTGGTTNEKLFF. V is TRBV5-4 and J is TRBJ1-4, with 9 bases identical to TRBD1. Germline V gives CDR1 SGHNT, CDR2 YYREEE (reference sequence). The CDR3 covers 16 residues. V lost 4 bases and J lost 0; bases outside the gene matches: 4.

V and J are TRBV9 and TRBJ2-7; D is perhaps TRBD1 (6 bases). The CDR3 runs to 13 residues. The germline CDR1 and CDR2 sequences are SGDLS and YYNGEE. V was clipped by 4 bases and J by 9 bases, with 17 bases between them. The CDR3 DNA reads as TGTGCCAGCAGCCCCCCTTCGGGACAAGTGCAGTACTTC. Protein: CASSPPSGQVQYF.

This sequence joins TRBV19 and TRBJ1-1; TRBD1 matches 9 bases. Trimming removed 4 bases from V and 1 base from J; junction bases left unmatched: 10. Per germline, CDR1 LNHDA and CDR2 SQIVND (reference sequence). The CDR3 consists of 17 residues. Written as DNA, the CDR3 is TGTGCCAGTAGTAACAGGGGGCGTAGGGCCCGGAACACTGAAGCTTTCTTT. Protein: CASSNRGRRARNTEAFF.

The chain has TRBV7-3 and TRBJ1-1; weak D call: TRBD1 (6 bases). Germline lookup yields CDR1 SGHTA and CDR2 FQGTGA. V was trimmed by 5 bases and J by 3 bases, leaving 13 bases between them. The CDR3 is 14 residues long. The DNA for the CDR3 is TGTGCCAGCAGCAAACAGGGTTGGGACACTGAAGCTTTCTTT. As protein: CASSKQGWDTEAFF.

The chain couples TRBV15 to TRBJ1-5; D not certain. With 1 base removed from V and 7 bases from J, the gap between germline ends came to 8 bases. CDR1 LNHNV and CDR2 YYDKDF come from the germline V gene (reference sequence). CDR3 length: 13 amino acids. CDR3 coding DNA: TGTGCCACCAGCAGAGGGAGGTGGCAGCCCCAGCATTTT. Its translation: CATSRGRWQPQHF.

The chain combines TRBV2 with TRBJ1-2; TRBD1 is a possible D gene (6 bases). This CDR3 contains 14 residues. Germline CDR1 SNHLY, CDR2 FYNNEI. The V gene lost 9 bases and the J gene lost 0 bases, with 14 bases spanning the gap. The CDR3 sequence is CARRRGQTNYGYTF. CDR3 in DNA: TGTGCCAGAAGAAGAGGACAGACTAACTATGGCTACACCTTC.

The J gene is TRBJ1-1, the V gene TRBV19; a weak D match, TRBD1 (5 bases). Germline V gene data show CDR1 as LNHDA and CDR2 as SQIVND (reference sequence). CDR3 length: 18 amino acids. Trimming pared 5 bases from V and 3 bases from J, leaving 25 bases between. Here the CDR3 reads CASSPLGGGGNRDTEAFF. The CDR3 DNA follows: TGTGCCAGTAGTCCTCTCGGCGGGGGAGGTAATAGGGACACTGAAGCTTTCTTT.

V usage is TRBV30 and J usage is TRBJ1-1; 11 positions match TRBD1. J lost 0 bases, V lost 0 bases, and 12 bases had no gene match. This CDR3 contains 19 residues. Looked up from germline, CDR1 is GTSNPN and CDR2 is SVGIG (reference sequence). The CDR3 sequence is CAWSVGRTGTGGLNTEAFF. The CDR3 DNA sequence: TGTGCCTGGAGTGTAGGACGGACCGGGACAGGGGGTTTGAACACTGAAGCTTTCTTT.

V gene TRBV10-3 combines with J gene TRBJ2-1; D perhaps matches TRBD2 (5 bases). Trimming took 0 bases from V and 2 from J, leaving 8 bases between them. The CDR3 is made up of 15 amino acids. The V gene's germline CDR1 is ENHRY and CDR2 SYGVKD. CDR3 sequence reads: CAISESEAPYNEQFF. For the CDR3, the DNA is TGTGCCATCAGTGAGTCGGAGGCTCCCTACAATGAGCAGTTCTTC.

In its sample, this clone was seen a few times. The chain combines TRBV13 with TRBJ1-1; D call uncertain. CDR1 and CDR2 (germline): PRHDT, FYEKMQ (reference sequence). The ends were cut back, 3 bases at V and 2 bases at J, with 13 bases in the middle. The CDR3 sequence is 15 residues long. The CDR3 coding sequence is TGTGCCAGCAGCTTCGGGATCAAACTAAACACTGAAGCTTTCTTT. Translating it yields CASSFGIKLNTEAFF.

This clone has just one count. The chain is built from TRBV30 and TRBJ2-5; 9 bases align to TRBD1. V lost 1 base and J lost 7; bases outside the gene matches: 4. Germline CDR1 and CDR2: GTSNPN and SVGIG (reference sequence). This CDR3 spans 13 amino acids. CDR3 bases: TGTGCCTGGAGTGCTGAGGACAGGGGGACCCAGTACTTC. As protein: CAWSAEDRGTQYF.

This rearrangement joins TRBV4-1 to TRBJ2-1; D perhaps matches TRBD2 (6 bases). This CDR3 spans 13 amino acids. Trimming shortened V by 4 bases and J by 6 bases, and 10 bases separated the two germline ends. The V gene's germline CDR1 is MGHRA and CDR2 YSYEKL. The CDR3 nucleotides are TGCGCCAGCAGCCTGGGGACTTTCAATGAGCAGTTCTTC. Its translation is CASSLGTFNEQFF.

The V and J genes are TRBV9 and TRBJ2-2; D possibly corresponds to TRBD1 (6 bases). The CDR3 has 15 amino acids. Germline V gene lookup returns CDR1 SGDLS and CDR2 YYNGEE. The V end was cut by 4 bases, the J end by 1 base, with 11 bases between. This CDR3 reads CASSRGTLNTGELFF. The CDR3 bases are TGTGCCAGCAGCAGAGGGACACTGAACACCGGGGAGCTGTTTTTT.

CDR3 sequence (DNA): TGCGCCAGCAGCCTACGGGGTGACTGGAACACTGAAGCTTTCTTT. Encoded protein: CASSLRGDWNTEAFF. V usage is TRBV4-1 and J usage is TRBJ1-1, with unresolved D. Germline V lookup: CDR1 MGHRA, CDR2 YSYEKL. The CDR3 has 15 amino acids. The V end was cut by 4 bases, the J end by 1 base, with 13 bases between.

The table lists this clone with many counts. The rearrangement joins TRBV3-1 (or the pseudogene TRBV3-2) to TRBJ2-3, with TRBD1 as a possible D gene (5 bases). Per germline, CDR1 LGHDT and CDR2 YNNKEL (reference sequence). V shed 1 base and J shed 8 bases, with 10 bases lying between them. This CDR3 has 13 residues. The DNA of the CDR3 is TGTGCCAGCAGCCAAGCAGGGTTCGGTACGCAGTATTTT. Translating gives CASSQAGFGTQYF.

This chain uses TRBV9 with TRBJ1-1; no clear D. Germline V gives CDR1 SGDLS, CDR2 YYNGEE. CDR3 size: 15 residues. V lost 3 bases to trimming and J lost 2 bases, with 14 bases between them. CDR3 in DNA: TGTGCCAGCAGCGGAACCACCGGGGTCAACACTGAAGCTTTCTTT. Its protein is CASSGTTGVNTEAFF.